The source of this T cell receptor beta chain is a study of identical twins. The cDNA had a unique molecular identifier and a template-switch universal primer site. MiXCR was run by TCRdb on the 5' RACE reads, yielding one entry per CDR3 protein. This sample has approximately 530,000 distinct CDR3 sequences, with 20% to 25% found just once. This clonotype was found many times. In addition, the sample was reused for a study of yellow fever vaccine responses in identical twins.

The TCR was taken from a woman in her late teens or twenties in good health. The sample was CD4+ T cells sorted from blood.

The CDR3 region is CASSTGLGEKLFF. The CDR3 DNA reads as TGTGCCAGCAGTACAGGGTTGGGTGAAAAACTGTTTTTT. The chain has TRBV12-3 or TRBV12-4 and TRBJ1-4, with TRBD1 as a possible D gene (6 bases). The CDR3 is 13 residues long. The ends were cut back, 5 bases at V and 7 bases at J, with 11 bases in the middle.